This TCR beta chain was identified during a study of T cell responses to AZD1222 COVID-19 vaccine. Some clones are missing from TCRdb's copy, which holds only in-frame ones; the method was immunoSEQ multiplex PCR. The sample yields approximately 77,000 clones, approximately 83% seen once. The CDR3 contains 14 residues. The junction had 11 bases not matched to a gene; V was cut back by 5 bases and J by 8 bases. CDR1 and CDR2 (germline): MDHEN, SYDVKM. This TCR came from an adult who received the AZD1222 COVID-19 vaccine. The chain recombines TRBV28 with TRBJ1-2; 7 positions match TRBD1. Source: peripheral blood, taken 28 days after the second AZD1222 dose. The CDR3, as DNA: TGTGCCAGCAGTCCCCTCCGACAGGGCCGGGGCTACACCTTC. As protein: CASSPLRQGRGYTF.